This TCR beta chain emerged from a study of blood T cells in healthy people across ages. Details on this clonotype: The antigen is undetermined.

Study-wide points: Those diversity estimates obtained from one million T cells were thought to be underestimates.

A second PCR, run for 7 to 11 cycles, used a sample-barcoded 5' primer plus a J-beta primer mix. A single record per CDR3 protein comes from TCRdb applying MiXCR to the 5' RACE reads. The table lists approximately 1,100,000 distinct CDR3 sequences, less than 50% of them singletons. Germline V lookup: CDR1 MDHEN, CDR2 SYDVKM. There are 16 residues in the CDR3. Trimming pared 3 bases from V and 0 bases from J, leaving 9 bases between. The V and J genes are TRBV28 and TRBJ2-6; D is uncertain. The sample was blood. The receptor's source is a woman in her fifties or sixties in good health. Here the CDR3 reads CASSFGRSSGANVLTF. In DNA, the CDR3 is TGTGCCAGCAGTTTCGGCAGAAGCTCTGGGGCCAACGTCCTGACTTTC. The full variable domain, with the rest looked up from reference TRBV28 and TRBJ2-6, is DVKVTQSSRYLVKRTGEKVFLECVQDMDHENMFWYRQDPGLGLRLIYFSYDVKMKEKGDIPEGYSVSREKKERFSLILESASTNQTSMYLCASSFGRSSGANVLTFGAGSRLTVL.